Shown below are 8 T cell receptor beta chains from a single sample sequenced in a study of technical replicates of blood from a few donors (dated by TCRdb to between 2016 and 2019). Library preparation employed the immunoSEQ multiplex PCR assay. Imported from immuneACCESS, the table was reduced by TCRdb to in-frame sequences with V and J called. These copies leave out some clones; in studies compared against another copy, an unresolved V gene accounts for under half, and the cause of the remainder is not known. For this sample there are fewer than 85,000 clones; 96% appear just once. About 0.3% of the sample rests with the top ten. Sample: T cells isolated from PBMCs. These TCRs come from a human donor in good health.

This chain joins TRBV6-5 and TRBJ1-2; 9 nucleotides agree with TRBD1. CDR3 size: 15 residues. CDR1 and CDR2 from the germline V gene are MNHEY and SVGAGI. Germline trimming cut 0 bases from V and 2 bases from J; bases unmatched to any gene: 1. As DNA, the CDR3 is TGTGCCAGCAGTTACTCCGGGACAGGGAACTATGGCTACACCTTC. Its protein product is CASSYSGTGNYGYTF.

The V gene is TRBV14, the J gene TRBJ2-7; TRBD1 agrees at 9 bases. From germline, CDR1 is SGHDN and CDR2 FVKESK. There are 15 residues in the CDR3. The V and J ends lost 4 bases and 3 bases, in that order; junction bases with no gene match: 7. This CDR3 reads CASSPLGTGIYEQYF. The CDR3 DNA follows: TGTGCCAGCAGCCCCCTCGGGACAGGGATCTACGAGCAGTACTTC. The full variable domain, with the rest looked up from reference TRBV14 and TRBJ2-7, is EAGVTQFPSHSVIEKGQTVTLRCDPISGHDNLYWYRRVMGKEIKFLLHFVKESKQDESGMPNNRFLAERTGGTYSTLKVQPAELEDSGVYFCASSPLGTGIYEQYFGPGTRLTVT.

The V and J genes are TRBV6-5 and TRBJ2-3; 7 bases line up with TRBD2. Germline V gives CDR1 MNHEY, CDR2 SVGAGI. The CDR3 spans 11 residues. The junction had 0 bases not matched to a gene; V was cut back by 8 bases and J by 4 bases. CDR3 sequence: CASGRADTQYF. The CDR3 bases are TGTGCCAGCGGGAGGGCAGATACGCAGTATTTT.

The chain employs TRBV6-5 and TRBJ2-7; D uncertain. CDR1 is MNHEY, CDR2 SVGAGI, per germline. Trimming took 8 bases from V and 2 from J, leaving 16 bases between them. This CDR3 is 14 amino acids long. The CDR3 protein is CASSFGEVAYEQYF. CDR3 coding DNA: TGTGCCAGCTCCTTTGGTGAGGTAGCCTACGAGCAGTACTTC.

This clone was seen just once. The CDR3 bases are TGTGCCAGCAGTTTCCAGCGGGCGACATCCTACAATGAGCAGTTCTTC. Protein sequence: CASSFQRATSYNEQFF. J is TRBJ2-1 and V is TRBV28, with D possibly TRBD2 on 6 matching bases. V lost 3 bases, J lost 1 base, and 13 bases lay in between. This CDR3 spans 16 amino acids. The germline V gene encodes CDR1 MDHEN and CDR2 SYDVKM.

J is TRBJ2-3 and V is TRBV2, with D unresolved. From germline, CDR1 is SNHLY and CDR2 FYNNEI. CDR3 size: 12 residues. Deletions cut 7 bases from V and 2 bases from J, with 7 bases between. The CDR3 is CASTIYTDTQYF. In nucleotides, the CDR3 is TGTGCCAGCACTATCTACACAGATACGCAGTATTTT.

The V and J genes are TRBV5-1 and TRBJ1-2; D remains unclear. In germline, CDR1 is SGHRS, CDR2 YFSETQ. Trimming stripped 0 bases from V and 13 bases from J, with 13 bases between. The CDR3 covers 12 residues. CDR3 bases: TGCGCCAGCAGCTTGGAGACAAACAACCCCACCTTC. Amino acids: CASSLETNNPTF.

This rearrangement joins TRBV18 to TRBJ2-5; 7 bases line up with TRBD1. J lost 5 bases, V lost 3 bases, and 6 bases had no gene match. Germline V gene data show CDR1 as KGHSH and CDR2 as LQKENI. The CDR3 loop spans 14 amino acids. The CDR3 nucleotides read TGTGCCAGCTCACCGACAGGGTTAGGGGAGACCCAGTACTTC. This translates into CASSPTGLGETQYF.